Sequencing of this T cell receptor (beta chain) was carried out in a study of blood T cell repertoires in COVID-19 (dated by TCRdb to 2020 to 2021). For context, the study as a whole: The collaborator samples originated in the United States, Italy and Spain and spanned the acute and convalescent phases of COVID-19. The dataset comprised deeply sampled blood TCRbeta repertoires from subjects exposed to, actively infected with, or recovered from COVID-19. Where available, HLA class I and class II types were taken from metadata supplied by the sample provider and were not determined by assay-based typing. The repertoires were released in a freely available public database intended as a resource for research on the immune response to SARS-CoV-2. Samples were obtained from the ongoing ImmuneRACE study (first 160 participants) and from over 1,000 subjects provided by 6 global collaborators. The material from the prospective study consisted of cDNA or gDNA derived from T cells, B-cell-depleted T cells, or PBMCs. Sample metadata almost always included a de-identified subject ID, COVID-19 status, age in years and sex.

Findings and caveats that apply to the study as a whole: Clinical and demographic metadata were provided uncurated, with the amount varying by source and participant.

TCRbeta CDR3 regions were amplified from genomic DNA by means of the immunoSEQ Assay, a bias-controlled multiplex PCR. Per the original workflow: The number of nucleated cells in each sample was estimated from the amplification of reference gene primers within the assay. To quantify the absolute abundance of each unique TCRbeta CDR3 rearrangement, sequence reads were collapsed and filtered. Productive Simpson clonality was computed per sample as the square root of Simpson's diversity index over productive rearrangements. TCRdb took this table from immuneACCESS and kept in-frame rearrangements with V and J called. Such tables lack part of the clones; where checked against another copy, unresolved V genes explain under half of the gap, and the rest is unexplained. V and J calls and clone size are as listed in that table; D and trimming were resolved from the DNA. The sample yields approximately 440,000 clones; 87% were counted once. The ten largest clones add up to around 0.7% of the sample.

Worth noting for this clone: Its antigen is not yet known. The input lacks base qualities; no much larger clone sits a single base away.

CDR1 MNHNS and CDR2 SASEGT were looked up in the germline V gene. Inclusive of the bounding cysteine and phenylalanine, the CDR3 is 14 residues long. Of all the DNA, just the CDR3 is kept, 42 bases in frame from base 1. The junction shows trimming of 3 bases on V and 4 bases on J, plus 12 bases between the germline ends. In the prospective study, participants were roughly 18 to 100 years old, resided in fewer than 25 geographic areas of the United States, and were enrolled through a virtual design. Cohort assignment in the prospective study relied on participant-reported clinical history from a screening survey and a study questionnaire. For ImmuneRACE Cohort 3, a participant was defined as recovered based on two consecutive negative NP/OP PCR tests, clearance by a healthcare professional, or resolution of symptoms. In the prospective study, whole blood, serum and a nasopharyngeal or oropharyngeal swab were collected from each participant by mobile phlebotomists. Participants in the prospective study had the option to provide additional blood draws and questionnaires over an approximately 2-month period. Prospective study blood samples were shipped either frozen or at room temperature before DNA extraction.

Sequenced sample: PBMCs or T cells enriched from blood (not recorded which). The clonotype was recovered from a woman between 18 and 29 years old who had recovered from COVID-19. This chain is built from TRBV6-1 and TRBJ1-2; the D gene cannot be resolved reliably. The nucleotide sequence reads TGTGCCAGCAGTGAGGTGAAGGGAGCCTATGGCTACACCTTC. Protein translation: CASSEVKGAYGYTF.